This is a list of T cell receptor beta chains from one sample in a study of cytomegalovirus exposure and HLA in healthy donors. The data were produced by immunoSEQ multiplex PCR, yet TCRdb's version contains in-frame clones alone and is incomplete. The profile shows approximately 150,000 clones, more than 70% of them singletons. Sequencing input: PBMCs. The receptor set was obtained from a male donor in good health and CMV-seronegative. CDR3s include the opening cysteine and the closing phenylalanine or tryptophan. The order of the fields is clone size, V gene, D gene, CDR3 length, J gene, CDR3 DNA, CDR3 protein. A D gene is named only where the DNA matches it firmly. Expanded clones get a size class; other rows say once, few or many, or leave the size out.

.	TRBV5-1	TRBD2	18	TRBJ2-5	TGCGCCAGCAGCTTGGGGTGGACTAGCGGGGGGGAACAAGAGACCCAGTACTTC	CASSLGWTSGGEQETQYF
.	TRBV5-1	.	12	TRBJ1-1	TGCGCCAGCAGCCAGACAGGCGCTGAAGCTTTCTTT	CASSQTGAEAFF
.	TRBV9	.	16	TRBJ2-3	TGTGCCAGCAGCGTAGGAACGGGAATTGGGACAGATACGCAGTATTTT	CASSVGTGIGTDTQYF
once	TRBV2	TRBD1	15	TRBJ1-5	TGTGCCAGCAGTGTCGAGACAGGGGGGTATCAGCCCCAGCATTTT	CASSVETGGYQPQHF
.	TRBV5-6	.	14	TRBJ2-1	TGTGCCAGCAGCTTGCTTAGCTCCTACAATGAGCAGTTCTTC	CASSLLSSYNEQFF
.	TRBV15	TRBD2	21	TRBJ2-3	TGTGCCACCAGCAGAGGCGTCACTAGCGGCTTGGGGGGAACTAGCACAGATACGCAGTATTTT	CATSRGVTSGLGGTSTDTQYF
.	TRBV7-7	.	14	TRBJ2-5	TGTGCCAGCAGCCGGGCGGGGAAAAAAGAGACCCAGTACTTC	CASSRAGKKETQYF
.	TRBV5-1	.	14	TRBJ2-7	TGCGCCAGCAGCTTCGGTTTCGGGGGCTACGAGCAGTACTTC	CASSFGFGGYEQYF
.	TRBV6-6	.	13	TRBJ1-2	TGTGCCAGCAGTTACTCGGGGGCCTATGGCTACACCTTC	CASSYSGAYGYTF
once	TRBV12-5	.	13	TRBJ2-7	TGTGCTAGTGGTTTGAACCCCGGGTACGAGCAGTACTTC	CASGLNPGYEQYF
.	TRBV6-6	.	16	TRBJ1-2	TGTGCCAGCAGCCGAGACGCCTGGGGCAGGGTAAATGGGTGGACCTTC	CASSRDAWGRVNGWTF
.	TRBV25-1	TRBD2	17	TRBJ2-1	TGTGCCAGCAGTGTCCGGACTAGCGGGAGGGCCGAAGATGAGCAGTTCTTC	CASSVRTSGRAEDEQFF
.	TRBV18	.	14	TRBJ1-2	TGTGCCAGCTCACCATACCAGGGGATGGAGGGCTACACCTTC	CASSPYQGMEGYTF
few	TRBV2	TRBD1	14	TRBJ1-1	TGTGCCAGCAGCCATCAGGGGGATGGCACTGAAGCTTTCTTT	CASSHQGDGTEAFF
.	TRBV7-9	.	12	TRBJ1-6	TGTTCCAGCAACCTAATACAGGGCCCCCTCCACTTT	CSSNLIQGPLHF
.	TRBV6-5	TRBD1	12	TRBJ1-2	TGTGCCAGCAGCGGACAGGGGTATGGCTACACCTTC	CASSGQGYGYTF
.	TRBV6-6	.	13	TRBJ2-7	TGTGCCAGTACCCAACAGCTTCAATACGAGCAGTACTTC	CASTQQLQYEQYF
.	TRBV2	TRBD2	15	TRBJ2-1	TGTGCCAGCACCCAGACTAGCGGGGGTAGCAATGAGCAGTTCTTC	CASTQTSGGSNEQFF
.	TRBV5-1	.	14	TRBJ2-7	TGCGCCAGCAGCTTGGGGGACATTTCCTACGAGCAGTACTTC	CASSLGDISYEQYF
.	TRBV6-1	TRBD1	13	TRBJ2-7	TGTGCCAGCAGCCGGGACAGACCGAATGAGCAGTACTTC	CASSRDRPNEQYF
.	TRBV19	.	12	TRBJ2-2	TGTGCCAGTAAGCTGGGGGGCGGGGAGCTGTTTTTT	CASKLGGGELFF
.	TRBV6-1	.	12	TRBJ1-4	TGTGCCAGCAGTGGGGAGGGAGGAAAACTGTTTTTT	CASSGEGGKLFF
few	TRBV30	.	13	TRBJ2-5	TGTGCCTGGAGTACAGGGATCCAAGAGACCCAGTACTTC	CAWSTGIQETQYF
.	TRBV14	TRBD2	15	TRBJ2-7	TGTGCCAGCAGCCAAGTCGGCGGGAGGGTCGACGAGCAGTACTTC	CASSQVGGRVDEQYF
.	TRBV5-1	.	16	TRBJ2-5	TGCGCCAGCAGCTCCCTTCCCCCGGGTCCTCAAGAGACCCAGTACTTC	CASSSLPPGPQETQYF
.	TRBV5-1	.	16	TRBJ1-5	TGCGCCAGCAGCTTGCCCCCGCAGGCTGGCAATCGAGCCCAGCATTTT	CASSLPPQAGNRAQHF
.	TRBV28	TRBD1	15	TRBJ1-2	TGTGCCAGCAGTTCGGGGACAGGGGGAAGCTATGGCTACACCTTC	CASSSGTGGSYGYTF
once	TRBV4-1	.	15	TRBJ1-2	TGCGCCAGCAGCCTTGAGGACAGACCTAACTATGGCTACACCTTC	CASSLEDRPNYGYTF
.	TRBV5-1	TRBD1	14	TRBJ2-7	TGCGCCAGCAGCTCCACAGGGGGGTCCTACGAGCAGTACTTC	CASSSTGGSYEQYF
.	TRBV5-1	.	13	TRBJ1-3	TGCGCCAGCAGCTTGACAGAGGGAAACACCATATATTTT	CASSLTEGNTIYF
.	TRBV29-1	TRBD2	13	TRBJ2-7	TGCAGCGTTGTGGCTAGCGGGGGGTACGAGCAGTACTTC	CSVVASGGYEQYF
.	TRBV10-3	TRBD2	16	TRBJ2-1	TGTGCCATCAGTGAGTCAGTAGCGGGGGGGCAAGATGAGCAGTTCTTC	CAISESVAGGQDEQFF
.	TRBV18	TRBD2	15	TRBJ2-5	TGTGCCAGCTCGCCTGGGACTAGCGGGAGAGAGACCCAGTACTTC	CASSPGTSGRETQYF
.	TRBV7-2	TRBD1	13	TRBJ1-2	TGTGCCAGCAGCCAGAGACAGGGACCTGGCTACACCTTC	CASSQRQGPGYTF
.	TRBV18	.	15	TRBJ1-1	TGTGCCAGCTCACCTTCGGTCCAACAGGGATCTGAAGCTTTCTTT	CASSPSVQQGSEAFF
.	TRBV19	.	15	TRBJ1-3	TGTGCCAGTAGTATTCTCGGGGGGCCTGGAAACACCATATATTTT	CASSILGGPGNTIYF
few	TRBV7-2	.	13	TRBJ2-7	TGTGCCAGCAGCCTAATGAGGCTTTACGAGCAGTACTTC	CASSLMRLYEQYF
.	TRBV12-5	TRBD2	14	TRBJ2-1	TGTGCTAGTGGTTTGTACGGGGGGGCGGATGAGCAGTTCTTC	CASGLYGGADEQFF
.	TRBV18	TRBD2	18	TRBJ2-5	TGTGCCAGCTCACCCAGAAACTTAGGGACTAGCGTCCCGGAGACCCAGTACTTC	CASSPRNLGTSVPETQYF
.	TRBV7-3	TRBD1	14	TRBJ1-2	TGTGCCAGCAGCCCGGGACAGGGGTATAATGGCTACACCTTC	CASSPGQGYNGYTF
.	TRBV5-1	TRBD1	15	TRBJ2-3	TGCGCCAGCAGCTTGGGGGGACAGGGCACAGATACGCAGTATTTT	CASSLGGQGTDTQYF
.	TRBV6-5	.	14	TRBJ1-2	TGTGCCAGCAGTTTGGGGAGGGTAGACTATGGCTACACCTTC	CASSLGRVDYGYTF
.	TRBV7-2	TRBD2	16	TRBJ2-7	TGTGCCAGCAGCCACTCACCTAGCGGGGTCTCCTACGAGCAGTACTTC	CASSHSPSGVSYEQYF
few	TRBV14	.	17	TRBJ1-2	TGTGCCAGCAGACAAGACCCTGGACAGCTTCCTAACTATGGCTACACCTTC	CASRQDPGQLPNYGYTF
.	TRBV15	TRBD2	16	TRBJ2-2	TGTGCCACCAGCAGGGGACTAGCGCCGAACACCGGGGAGCTGTTTTTT	CATSRGLAPNTGELFF
.	TRBV9	TRBD2	16	TRBJ2-1	TGTGCCAGCAGCGTAGGCGTAGCCGGCGGGGGTAATGAGCAGTTCTTC	CASSVGVAGGGNEQFF
.	TRBV7-3	TRBD2	19	TRBJ2-1	TGTGCCAGCAGCTTAACCGGACTAGCGGGGGATGGCTCCTACAATGAGCAGTTCTTC	CASSLTGLAGDGSYNEQFF
.	TRBV7-9	.	12	TRBJ2-1	TGTGCCAGCAGCTTAGTTAGCAATGAGCAGTTCTTC	CASSLVSNEQFF
.	TRBV28	.	14	TRBJ2-3	TGTGCCAGCAGCCTTCCCTCGGGCACAGATACGCAGTATTTT	CASSLPSGTDTQYF
.	TRBV7-9	TRBD2	16	TRBJ2-1	TGTGCCAGCAGCTTAGAGGCGGGAGTGCCCTACAATGAGCAGTTCTTC	CASSLEAGVPYNEQFF
.	TRBV6-4	TRBD2	16	TRBJ2-1	TGTGCCAGCAGTAGTCGAGGAGCGGGAGGGCCCACTGAGCAGTTCTTC	CASSSRGAGGPTEQFF
.	TRBV21-1	.	12	TRBJ2-5	TGTGCCAGCAGCAAAGGCGCGGAGACCCAGTACTTC	CASSKGAETQYF
few	TRBV7-9	.	13	TRBJ1-1	TGTGCCAGCAGCGAGGGACAGAACACTGAAGCTTTCTTT	CASSEGQNTEAFF